Sequencing of this T cell receptor beta chain was carried out in a study of cytomegalovirus exposure and HLA in healthy donors. Findings and caveats of the study: On later analysis, the bulk of CMV-associated TCR beta chains appeared to be HLA-restricted.

Despite likely unrecorded immune exposures, the donors were nominally healthy at the time of sampling. With regard to this clone: Its antigen is unidentified.

The PCR ran on 60 Vbeta and 13 Jbeta primers. Here immunoSEQ multiplex PCR was the method, and the copy in TCRdb shows in-frame clones only, minus some. The data hold about 140,000 clones, with 78% observed a single time. The length of the CDR3 is 15 residues. The germline CDR1 and CDR2 sequences are SGHDN and FVKESK. With 4 bases clipped from V and 7 bases from J, the junction kept 11 bases outside the gene matches. The TCR originated in a female donor in good health and CMV-seronegative. The V gene is TRBV14, the J gene TRBJ2-7; 9 nucleotides agree with TRBD2. Sequenced: PBMCs. The CDR3 nucleotides read TGTGCCAGCAGCCGGGTAGTAGCGGGAGCTTGGGAGCAGTACTTC. Encoded protein: CASSRVVAGAWEQYF.